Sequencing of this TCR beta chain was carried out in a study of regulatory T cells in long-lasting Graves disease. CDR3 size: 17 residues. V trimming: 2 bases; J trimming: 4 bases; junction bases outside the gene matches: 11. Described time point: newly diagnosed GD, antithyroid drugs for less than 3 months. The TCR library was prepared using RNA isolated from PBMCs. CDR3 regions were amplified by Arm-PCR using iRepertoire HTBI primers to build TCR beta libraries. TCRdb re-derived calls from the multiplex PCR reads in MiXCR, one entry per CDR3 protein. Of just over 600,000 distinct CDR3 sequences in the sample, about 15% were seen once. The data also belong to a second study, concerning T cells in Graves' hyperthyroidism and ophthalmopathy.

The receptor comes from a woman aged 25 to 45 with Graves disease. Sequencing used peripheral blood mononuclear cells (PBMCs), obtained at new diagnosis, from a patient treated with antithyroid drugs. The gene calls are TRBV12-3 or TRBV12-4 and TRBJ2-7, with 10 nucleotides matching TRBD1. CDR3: CASSLPGGDRGPYEQYF. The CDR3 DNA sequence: TGTGCCAGCAGTTTACCTGGCGGGGACAGGGGTCCTTACGAGCAGTACTTC.